The 3 T cell receptor beta chains given below trace back to one sample, sequenced in a study of blood T cell repertoires in COVID-19 (dated by TCRdb to the early 2020s). Libraries were prepared through the immunoSEQ multiplex PCR assay. In its TCRdb copy, this immuneACCESS table keeps in-frame sequences only and misses some clones. Where compared with another copy, unresolved V genes explain less than half of these, and the others have no known cause. Recorded for this sample are fewer than 200,000 clones; approximately 87% of them occurred a single time. The ten largest account for around 13% of the sample. Material: peripheral blood. The receptors shown here come from a woman in her sixties or seventies with COVID-19, enrolled during active disease.

This clone appeared a single time. V and J are TRBV3-1 (or the pseudogene TRBV3-2) and TRBJ2-2; the D is unclear. This CDR3 spans 14 amino acids. Trimming took off 1 base at V and 1 base at J, with 4 bases between the two ends. Germline CDR1 is LGHDT and CDR2 is YNNKEL (reference sequence). The CDR3 DNA sequence: TGTGCCAGCAGCCAAGCTCGGAACACCGGGGAGCTGTTTTTT. Its protein product is CASSQARNTGELFF.

This clone appeared a few times. V usage is TRBV6-6 and J usage is TRBJ1-5, with D uncertain. The CDR3 spans 13 residues. Germline-derived CDR1 and CDR2 are MNHNY and SVGAGI (reference sequence). Trimming cost V 7 bases and J 2 bases, with 9 bases left between them. The CDR3, as DNA: TGTGCCAGCATGAGAGAGGGCAATCAGCCCCAGCATTTT. Protein sequence: CASMREGNQPQHF.

The chain combines TRBV6-5 with TRBJ2-7; tentatively, D is TRBD1 (6 bases). Trimming removed 0 bases from V and 2 bases from J, with 11 bases in between. Germline CDR1 and CDR2: MNHEY and SVGAGI. The CDR3 runs 15 residues. Written as DNA, the CDR3 is TGTGCCAGCAGTTACTCTGCCAGGGGAACCTACGAGCAGTACTTC. This encodes CASSYSARGTYEQYF.